Included here is one T cell receptor (beta chain) sequence, with context. Its antigen is currently unknown. Germline lookup yields CDR1 SQVTM and CDR2 ANQGSEA. The CDR3 extends over 13 amino acids. Trimming removed 6 bases at V and 0 bases at J, with 11 bases between. This entry belongs to a study of breast tumors, draining lymph nodes, adjacent tissues. TCRdb independently ran MiXCR on the multiplex PCR reads; one entry per CDR3 protein. The sample lists tens of thousands of distinct CDR3 sequences; about 41% were seen once. Points from the study as a whole: Tumor TCR diversity was below lymph nodes but above nontumor tissue. Luminal-like breast cancer showed significantly greater tumor-nontumor repertoire similarity than basal-like breast cancer did.

The J gene is TRBJ1-2, the V gene TRBV29-1; D remains ambiguous. This clonotype was sampled from a female donor with breast cancer. Some clones in this sample may be carry-over from other donors' samples. What was sequenced was breast tumor tissue. The CDR3 DNA reads as TGCAGCGTAACGCGGGGTGCTAACTATGGCTACACCTTC. Translated: CSVTRGANYGYTF. The variable domain in full, completed from reference TRBV29-1 and TRBJ1-2, reads SAVISQKPSRDICQRGTSLTIQCQVDSQVTMMFWYRQQPGQSLTLIATANQGSEATYESGFVIDKFPISRPNLTFSTLTVSNMSPEDSSIYLCSVTRGANYGYTFGSGTRLTVV.